Presented here are 27 T cell receptor beta chains from one specimen sequenced in a study of T cells after yellow fever vaccination. MiXCR was run by TCRdb on the 5' RACE reads, yielding one entry per CDR3 protein. The table has 300,000 to 400,000 distinct CDR3 sequences, roughly 8.7% seen once. The sequenced sample was PBMCs, obtained on the day of the first yellow fever vaccination. These TCRs come from a man aged 18 to 29 who received the YFV17D yellow fever vaccine.

There are a few counts of this clonotype. This chain connects TRBV30 to TRBJ2-7, with D unresolved. V was pared by 0 bases and J by 3 bases, with 15 bases between. Looked up from germline, CDR1 is GTSNPN and CDR2 is SVGIG (reference sequence). This CDR3 has 15 residues. The CDR3 region has the DNA TGTGCCTGGAGTGTAGGACGGACGATAAGCTACGAGCAGTACTTC. Its protein is CAWSVGRTISYEQYF.

This clonotype was recorded many times. The rearrangement uses TRBV5-1 and TRBJ1-1, with 8 bases lining up with TRBD1. V was pared by 3 bases and J by 0 bases, with 7 bases of the junction left unmatched. Looked up from germline, CDR1 is SGHRS and CDR2 is YFSETQ. The CDR3 spans 16 residues. DNA of the CDR3: TGCGCCAGCAGCTCGACGGGACAGGTCATGAACACTGAAGCTTTCTTT. Protein sequence: CASSSTGQVMNTEAFF.

This clonotype was observed a handful of times. This chain uses TRBV19 with TRBJ2-2; 7 nucleotides line up with TRBD1. The CDR3 has 17 amino acids. CDR1 is LNHDA and CDR2 is SQIVND in the germline V gene (reference sequence). V was clipped by 9 bases and J by 1 base; unmatched bases: 14. The CDR3 DNA is TGTGCCAGCCAAATGGGAATAGACAGGGAGAACACCGGGGAGCTGTTTTTT. It codes for CASQMGIDRENTGELFF.

V and J are TRBV20-1 and TRBJ2-3, with 9 bases aligning to TRBD2. This CDR3 is 17 amino acids long. V was clipped by 0 bases and J by 6 bases; unmatched bases: 13. Germline V gene sequence: CDR1 DFQATT, CDR2 SNEGSKA (reference sequence). The CDR3 sequence: CSARDPRLAGSTDTQYF. The CDR3 coding sequence is TGCAGTGCTAGAGATCCTAGGCTAGCGGGGTCAACGGATACGCAGTATTTT.

This clonotype appeared a single time. The V and J genes are TRBV7-6 and TRBJ1-1; TRBD1 aligns across 7 bases. Germline-derived CDR1 and CDR2 are SGHVS and FNYEAQ. Trimming removed 5 bases from V and 6 bases from J; junction bases left unmatched: 6. This CDR3 has 13 amino acids. CDR3 nucleotide sequence: TGTGCCAGCAGCCCGCCAACAGGGGCTGAAGCTTTCTTT. Translating gives CASSPPTGAEAFF.

This clonotype has more than one count but fewer than ten. CDR3 loop: CASSGLVGQETQYF. The CDR3 DNA reads as TGTGCCAGCAGCGGACTAGTCGGGCAAGAGACCCAGTACTTC. This chain uses TRBV6-1 with TRBJ2-5; 7 bases match TRBD2. Germline CDR1 reads MNHNS; CDR2 reads SASEGT. This CDR3 has 14 amino acids. V lost 6 bases and J lost 2; bases outside the gene matches: 6.

The table lists this clonotype with many counts. The chain combines TRBV5-1 with TRBJ2-3; D unclear. This CDR3 comprises 14 residues. The V gene's germline CDR1 is SGHRS and CDR2 YFSETQ. Trimming took off 3 bases at V and 2 bases at J, with 10 bases between the two ends. The CDR3 nucleotides are TGCGCCAGCAGCTCCCAGACCCTCACAGATACGCAGTATTTT. Residues: CASSSQTLTDTQYF.

The rearrangement links TRBV11-2 to TRBJ1-2; tentative D call: TRBD1 (6 bases). The V gene lost 3 bases and the J gene lost 4 bases, with 12 bases spanning the gap. The CDR3 is made up of 14 amino acids. Germline V gene sequence: CDR1 SGHAT, CDR2 FQNNGV. The CDR3 sequence: CASSFEGGGYGYTF. Here the CDR3 DNA reads TGTGCCAGCAGCTTCGAGGGGGGCGGCTATGGCTACACCTTC.

The J gene is TRBJ2-3, the V gene TRBV5-1, with D unresolved. Trimming removed 0 bases from V and 6 bases from J, with 8 bases in between. CDR3 size: 13 residues. Germline V gene sequence: CDR1 SGHRS, CDR2 YFSETQ. In DNA form, the CDR3 reads TGCGCCAGCAGCTTGGGAGATAAGGATACGCAGTATTTT. Encoded protein: CASSLGDKDTQYF.

The chain carries TRBV11-2 and TRBJ2-1; unclear D gene. From germline, CDR1 is SGHAT and CDR2 FQNNGV. The CDR3 covers 14 residues. V was shortened by 4 bases and J by 5 bases, with 12 bases between the two germline ends. The DNA of the CDR3 is TGTGCCAGCAGCTCCGATCGACCAAACAATGAGCAGTTCTTC. Its protein product is CASSSDRPNNEQFF.

The chain uses TRBV10-3 and TRBJ1-2; a possible D gene is TRBD1 (5 bases). This CDR3 comprises 15 residues. CDR1 and CDR2 (germline): ENHRY, SYGVKD. Trimming removed 11 bases at V and 4 bases at J, with 23 bases between. The CDR3 here is CASRVLESVTYGYTF. The DNA for the CDR3 is TGTGCCTCCAGGGTTTTGGAGAGTGTAACCTATGGCTACACCTTC.

This clonotype was found a few times. This sequence joins TRBV4-1 and TRBJ2-7, with 8 bases lining up with TRBD1. Germline loops: CDR1 MGHRA, CDR2 YSYEKL. V was clipped by 4 bases and J by 5 bases; unmatched bases: 19. This CDR3 has 18 amino acids. CDR3 DNA sequence: TGCGCCAGCAGCCGCCTACCCGGGTGGCAGGGGGCAAAAAACGAGCAGTACGTC. Translating gives CASSRLPGWQGAKNEQYV.

The V call is TRBV7-6, the J call TRBJ2-2; perhaps TRBD1 as D (6 bases). V lost 6 bases and J 5 bases, leaving 13 bases between the germline ends. Germline assignment: CDR1 SGHVS and CDR2 FNYEAQ. CDR3 size: 14 residues. CDR3 amino acids: CASRKTGLTGELFF. As DNA, the CDR3 is TGTGCCAGCAGAAAAACAGGGCTAACCGGGGAGCTGTTTTTT.

There are a few counts of this clonotype. This chain connects TRBV11-2 to TRBJ2-3; TRBD2 matches at 9 bases. Trimming took 3 bases from V and 7 from J; bases not matched to a gene: 8. The CDR3 covers 15 residues. CDR1 is SGHAT and CDR2 is FQNNGV in the germline V gene. The CDR3 loop is CASSFSGGPLNTQYF. In nucleotides, the CDR3 is TGTGCCAGCAGCTTTAGCGGGGGTCCTCTGAATACGCAGTATTTT.

This clonotype has a handful of counts. The chain joins TRBV12-3 or TRBV12-4 to TRBJ1-4, with TRBD1 matching 10 bases. Trimming took 4 bases from V and 6 from J; bases not matched to a gene: 5. This CDR3 is 15 amino acids long. The CDR3 loop reads CASSSTTGGDEKLFF. CDR3 sequence (DNA): TGTGCCAGCAGTTCCACGACAGGGGGCGATGAAAAACTGTTTTTT.

This chain joins TRBV29-1 and TRBJ2-3; D is ambiguous. Germline CDR1 is SQVTM and CDR2 is ANQGSEA. V was cut by 2 bases and J by 0 bases, with 24 bases left in between. The CDR3 covers 19 residues. CDR3 region: CSVEFVDGQSTYSTDTQYF. The CDR3, as DNA: TGCAGCGTTGAATTCGTGGACGGCCAATCTACTTATAGCACAGATACGCAGTATTTT.

This clonotype was detected ten times or more. The chain links TRBV4-2 to TRBJ2-2; D uncertain. This CDR3 region has 13 residues. Germline V gives CDR1 LGHNA, CDR2 YNFKEQ. The V gene lost 1 base and the J gene lost 6 bases, with 6 bases spanning the gap. The CDR3 reads CASSQVGSGELFF. CDR3 bases: TGTGCCAGCAGCCAAGTAGGGTCCGGGGAGCTGTTTTTT.

In regard to this clonotype: The junction departs from the called germline gene at one end, perhaps through a read error. The DNA for the CDR3 is TGTGCTAGCAGCCCCCTTTCCGGGGCGCGTTATGGCTACACCTTC. It yields the protein CASSPLSGARYGYTF. The J gene is TRBJ1-2, the V gene TRBV7-7; D may be TRBD1 (5 bases). In germline, CDR1 is SSHAT, CDR2 FNYEAQ (reference sequence). CDR3 length: 15 amino acids.

At least ten counts were recorded for this clonotype. The chain uses TRBV4-1 and TRBJ2-7, with 7 bases identical to TRBD1. The CDR3 spans 15 residues. CDR1 MGHRA and CDR2 YSYEKL come from the germline V gene. Germline trimming cut 3 bases from V and 7 bases from J; bases unmatched to any gene: 12. CDR3 nucleotide sequence: TGCGCCAGCAGCCACGGGACAGTCTCCTCGGGGGAGCAGTACTTC. It specifies CASSHGTVSSGEQYF.

This clonotype occurred many times. This sequence joins TRBV7-2 and TRBJ1-6; possible D gene TRBD1, 6 bases. Per the germline V gene, CDR1 is SGHTA and CDR2 is FQGNSA. CDR3 length: 15 residues. V was clipped by 6 bases and J by 5 bases, with 14 bases between them. CDR3 nucleotides: TGTGCCAGCAGACCAAGGACAGCAGATAATTCACCCCTCCACTTT. It yields the protein CASRPRTADNSPLHF.

At least ten counts were recorded for this clonotype. The genes are TRBV25-1 and TRBJ2-5; no definite D call. CDR3 length: 13 residues. The germline V gene encodes CDR1 MGHDK and CDR2 SYGVNS. V shed 2 bases and J shed 5 bases, with 9 bases lying between them. DNA of the CDR3: TGTGCCAGCAGTGAACCGGCGCCGGAGACCCAGTACTTC. Amino acids: CASSEPAPETQYF. The full variable domain, its missing parts supplied by reference TRBV25-1 and TRBJ2-5, is EADIYQTPRYLVIGTGKKITLECSQTMGHDKMYWYQQDPGMELHLIHYSYGVNSTEKGDLSSESTVSRIRTEHFPLTLESARPSHTSQYLCASSEPAPETQYFGPGTRLLVL.

This rearrangement joins TRBV20-1 to TRBJ2-7, with TRBD2 matching over 10 bases. V lost 3 bases and J lost 1; bases outside the gene matches: 6. CDR1 DFQATT and CDR2 SNEGSKA come from the germline V gene (reference sequence). The CDR3 has 15 residues. The CDR3 DNA reads as TGCAGTGCTAGCGGGCTAGCGGGGGTTTCCTACGAGCAGTACGTC. Its protein product is CSASGLAGVSYEQYV.

There are a few counts of this clonotype. The chain has TRBV6-5 and TRBJ2-5, with D possibly being TRBD1 (6 bases). Looked up from germline, CDR1 is MNHEY and CDR2 is SVGAGI. The V gene lost 1 base and the J gene lost 2 bases, with 11 bases spanning the gap. CDR3 length: 15 residues. CDR3 sequence (DNA): TGTGCCAGCAGTTACTGGGCCGGGACACAAGAGACCCAGTACTTC. Its protein is CASSYWAGTQETQYF.

This clonotype was counted a few times. J is TRBJ2-2 and V is TRBV29-1; the D gene could be TRBD1 or TRBD2 (5 bases each). V lost 4 bases and J 0 bases, leaving 12 bases between the germline ends. There are 15 residues in the CDR3. Looked up from germline, CDR1 is SQVTM and CDR2 is ANQGSEA. This chain's CDR3 is CSVGLGTANTGELFF. The CDR3 nucleotides are TGCAGCGTTGGTCTCGGGACCGCGAACACCGGGGAGCTGTTTTTT.

This clonotype was seen more than once but under ten times. The genes are TRBV20-1 and TRBJ2-7, with 10 bases identical to TRBD1. The CDR3 is made up of 14 amino acids. Germline trimming cut 5 bases from V and 2 bases from J; bases unmatched to any gene: 6. The germline V gene has CDR1 DFQATT and CDR2 SNEGSKA (reference sequence). CDR3 nucleotides: TGCAGTGCTCGAGGGACAGGGGATCCCTACGAGCAGTACTTC. Its translation: CSARGTGDPYEQYF.

This clonotype was counted only a few times. This chain links TRBV5-1 with TRBJ2-1, with D maybe TRBD2 (5 bases). The CDR3 runs to 14 residues. The germline V gene encodes CDR1 SGHRS and CDR2 YFSETQ. The V end lost 1 base, the J end lost 6 bases, and 11 bases lay between the germline ends. The CDR3 sequence is CASSLKLGLNEQFF. The CDR3 DNA sequence: TGCGCCAGCAGCTTGAAACTAGGCCTCAATGAGCAGTTCTTC.

This clonotype was observed many times. The chain employs TRBV4-1 and TRBJ2-2; D is possibly TRBD2 (5 bases). The CDR3 extends over 15 amino acids. V was trimmed by 4 bases and J by 6 bases, leaving 15 bases between them. CDR1 is MGHRA and CDR2 is YSYEKL in the germline V gene. Written as DNA, the CDR3 is TGCGCCAGCAGCCTTGGGAGCATCGGTGCCGGGGAGCTGTTTTTT. Translated, it gives CASSLGSIGAGELFF.